This is a list of T cell receptor beta chains from one sample in a study of regulatory T cells in long-lasting Graves disease. TCRdb re-called the multiplex PCR reads through MiXCR, storing one row per CDR3 protein. The sample yields roughly 530,000 distinct CDR3 sequences, roughly 15% seen once. The same data also contributed to another study, on T cells in Graves' hyperthyroidism and ophthalmopathy.

This sample comprised peripheral blood mononuclear cells (PBMCs), obtained at new diagnosis, from a patient treated with antithyroid drugs. The receptors stem from a woman aged 40-65 years with Graves disease. Each CDR3 is given with its conserved first and last residue. Fields, in order: V gene, D gene, J gene, clone size, CDR3 protein, CDR3 DNA. The D gene is left open where the match is weak. For some rows the clone size is stated as once, few or many, or as a class when expanded; others skip it.

TRBV6-2/TRBV6-3	NA	TRBJ2-5	many	CASSYFQETQYF	TGTGCCAGCAGTTATTTCCAAGAGACCCAGTACTTC
TRBV27	NA	TRBJ1-2	few	CASSSAGYGHTF	TGTGCCAGCAGTTCGGCGGGCTATGGCCACACCTTC
TRBV19	TRBD1	TRBJ2-1	once	CASSINREDRDEQFF	TGTGCCAGTAGTATAAACAGGGAGGACAGGGATGAGCAGTTCTTC
TRBV10-3	NA	TRBJ1-1	many	CAISDETANTEAFF	TGTGCCATCAGTGATGAGACCGCGAACACTGAAGCTTTCTTT
TRBV6-1	NA	TRBJ1-1	many	CASSHPGGNTEAFF	TGTGCCAGCAGCCATCCCGGGGGAAACACTGAAGCTTTCTTT
TRBV19	NA	TRBJ1-4	few	CASSPSEKLFF	TGTGCCAGTAGTCCTAGTGAAAAACTGTTTTTT
TRBV3-1	NA	TRBJ2-7	NA	CASSQQPVSYEQYF	TGTGCCAGCAGCCAACAGCCCGTCTCCTACGAGCAGTACTTC
TRBV20-1	TRBD2	TRBJ2-3	many	CSARDHSGGRTDTQYF	TGCAGTGCTAGAGACCATAGCGGGGGGAGGACAGATACGCAGTATTTT
TRBV2	NA	TRBJ1-2	many	CASSPPFDGYTF	TGTGCCAGCAGCCCCCCCTTTGATGGCTACACCTTC
TRBV28	TRBD1	TRBJ2-6	few	CASYGTGTYSGANVLTF	TGTGCCAGCTACGGGACAGGGACGTACTCTGGGGCCAACGTCCTGACTTTC
TRBV2	TRBD1	TRBJ1-2	NA	CASSDITGGVSGYTF	TGTGCCAGCAGTGATATAACAGGGGGCGTCTCTGGCTACACCTTC
TRBV20-1	TRBD2	TRBJ2-1	few	CSAERTTSGGTYNEQFF	TGCAGTGCCGAACGGACTACTAGCGGGGGAACCTACAATGAGCAGTTCTTC
TRBV10-3	NA	TRBJ1-1	many	CAIRSLRTEAFF	TGTGCCATCAGGAGCCTAAGGACTGAAGCTTTCTTT
TRBV29-1	NA	TRBJ2-5	NA	CSVAGEGEGETQYF	TGCAGCGTTGCAGGAGAGGGCGAAGGAGAGACCCAGTACTTC
TRBV12-3/TRBV12-4	NA	TRBJ2-7	NA	CASSLGLAMLSYEQYF	TGTGCCAGCAGTTTGGGCCTAGCTATGCTATCCTACGAGCAGTACTTC
TRBV28	NA	TRBJ1-5	few	CASSLGQHSNQPQHF	TGTGCCAGCAGTTTGGGGCAGCATAGCAATCAGCCCCAGCATTTT
TRBV14	NA	TRBJ1-1	NA	CASSPTSSVNTEAFF	TGTGCCAGCAGCCCAACCAGTTCAGTGAACACTGAAGCTTTCTTT
TRBV5-1	TRBD1	TRBJ2-1	NA	CASSLRDRYNEQFF	TGCGCCAGCAGCTTGCGGGACAGGTACAATGAGCAGTTCTTC
TRBV20-1	NA	TRBJ2-3	many	CSARDSLRAVDTQYF	TGCAGTGCTAGAGATAGCCTGCGGGCGGTGGATACGCAGTATTTT
TRBV7-8	NA	TRBJ1-1	NA	CASSLRRGLNTEAFF	TGTGCCAGCAGCTTAAGGCGGGGGCTAAACACTGAAGCTTTCTTT
TRBV19	TRBD1	TRBJ1-6	NA	CASSMGQGGSPLHF	TGTGCCAGTAGTATGGGACAGGGAGGTTCACCCCTCCACTTT
TRBV12-3/TRBV12-4	TRBD1	TRBJ1-2	many	CASSLTGSYGYTF	TGTGCCAGCAGTTTGACAGGGAGTTATGGCTACACCTTC
TRBV7-3	TRBD2	TRBJ2-3	many	CASSSSGGGDTQYF	TGTGCCAGCAGCTCCAGCGGGGGCGGGGATACGCAGTATTTT
TRBV2	NA	TRBJ1-6	many	CASSEEGGLYNSPLHF	TGTGCCAGCAGTGAAGAGGGGGGGCTCTATAATTCACCCCTCCACTTT
TRBV18	NA	TRBJ1-1	many	CASSRVGPRNTEAFF	TGTGCCAGCTCACGAGTCGGGCCACGGAACACTGAAGCTTTCTTT
TRBV15	NA	TRBJ2-2	few	CATSRAAGLNTGELFF	TGTGCCACCAGCAGAGCTGCGGGGTTGAACACCGGGGAGCTGTTTTTT
TRBV12-3/TRBV12-4	NA	TRBJ1-2	many	CASSQDSKGGYTF	TGTGCCAGCAGCCAGGACTCAAAAGGGGGCTACACCTTC
TRBV5-6	TRBD1	TRBJ1-2	many	CASSLSGQGNYGYTF	TGTGCCAGCAGCTTGTCGGGACAGGGGAACTATGGCTACACCTTC
TRBV2	NA	TRBJ1-5	many	CASSMSGGTDQPQHF	TGTGCCAGCAGTATGTCGGGGGGCACGGATCAGCCCCAGCATTTT
TRBV6-1	TRBD1	TRBJ2-5	NA	CASRLQGDETQYF	TGTGCCAGCAGATTACAGGGGGACGAGACCCAGTACTTC
TRBV7-8	NA	TRBJ1-1	NA	CASSHPGGSTEAFF	TGTGCCAGCAGCCACCCCGGCGGGAGCACTGAAGCTTTCTTT
TRBV12-3/TRBV12-4	NA	TRBJ1-2	few	CASRALNYGYTF	TGTGCCAGCAGGGCCTTGAACTATGGCTACACCTTC
TRBV7-3	NA	TRBJ2-5	many	CASSPGPQETQYF	TGTGCCAGCAGCCCGGGACCTCAAGAGACCCAGTACTTC
TRBV2	TRBD1	TRBJ2-1	many	CASSSQGSNNEQFF	TGTGCCAGCAGTTCACAGGGGTCCAACAATGAGCAGTTCTTC
TRBV5-5	TRBD1	TRBJ2-2	many	CASSSGTGSTGELFF	TGTGCCAGCAGCTCAGGGACAGGGAGCACCGGGGAGCTGTTTTTT
TRBV4-1	NA	TRBJ2-7	NA	CASSLIYGSYEQYF	TGCGCCAGCAGCCTTATATACGGATCCTACGAGCAGTACTTC
TRBV12-3/TRBV12-4	NA	TRBJ1-2	few	CASSLLRGYGYTF	TGTGCCAGCAGTTTGCTTAGGGGCTATGGCTACACCTTC
TRBV11-2	NA	TRBJ1-2	few	CASSDRVSGYTF	TGTGCCAGCAGCGATAGGGTCTCCGGCTACACCTTC
TRBV5-6	NA	TRBJ1-5	NA	CASSLVGNGNQPQHF	TGTGCCAGCAGCTTGGTTGGGAATGGCAATCAGCCCCAGCATTTT
TRBV25-1	NA	TRBJ2-5	few	CASSERATQYF	TGTGCCAGCAGTGAAAGGGCAACCCAGTACTTC
TRBV2	NA	TRBJ2-1	many	CASSDARGGYNEQFF	TGTGCCAGCAGTGATGCTAGGGGGGGATACAATGAGCAGTTCTTC
TRBV7-9	NA	TRBJ1-1	many	CASSHPGGLFEAFF	TGTGCCAGCAGTCACCCGGGAGGGCTGTTCGAAGCTTTCTTT
TRBV19	NA	TRBJ1-2	few	CASSIGGNYGYTF	TGTGCCAGTAGTATTGGAGGGAACTATGGCTACACCTTC